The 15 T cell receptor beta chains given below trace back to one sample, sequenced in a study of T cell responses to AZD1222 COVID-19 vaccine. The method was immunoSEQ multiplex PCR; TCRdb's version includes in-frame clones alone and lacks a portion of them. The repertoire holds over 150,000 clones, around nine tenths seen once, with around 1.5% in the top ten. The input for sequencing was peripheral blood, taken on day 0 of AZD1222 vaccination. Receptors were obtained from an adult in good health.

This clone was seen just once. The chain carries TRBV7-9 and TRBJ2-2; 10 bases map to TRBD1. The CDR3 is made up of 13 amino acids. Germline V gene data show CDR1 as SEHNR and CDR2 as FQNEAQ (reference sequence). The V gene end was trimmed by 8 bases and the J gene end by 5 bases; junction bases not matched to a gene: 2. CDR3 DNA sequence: TGTGCCAGCCGACAGGGGGCGACCGGGGAGCTGTTTTTT. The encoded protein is CASRQGATGELFF.

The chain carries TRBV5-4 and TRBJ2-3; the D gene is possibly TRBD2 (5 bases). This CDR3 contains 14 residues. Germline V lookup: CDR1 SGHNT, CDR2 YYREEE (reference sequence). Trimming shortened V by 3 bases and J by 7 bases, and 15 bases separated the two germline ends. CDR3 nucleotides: TGTGCCAGCAGCTCCGGACTGGAGCTCAATACGCAGTATTTT. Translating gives CASSSGLELNTQYF.

The CDR3 coding sequence is TGTGCCAGCAGAATCAGGATCGGAGAGACCCAGTACTTC. Its protein is CASRIRIGETQYF. The chain uses TRBV28 and TRBJ2-5, with unresolved D. Trimming took off 6 bases at V and 4 bases at J, with 12 bases between the two ends. This CDR3 comprises 13 residues. Germline assignment: CDR1 MDHEN and CDR2 SYDVKM.

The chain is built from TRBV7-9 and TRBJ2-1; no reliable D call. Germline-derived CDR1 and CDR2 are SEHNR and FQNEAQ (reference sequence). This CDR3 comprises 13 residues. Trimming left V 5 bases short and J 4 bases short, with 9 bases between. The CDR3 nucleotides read TGTGCCAGCAGCGATATCCTGTACAATGAGCAGTTCTTC. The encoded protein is CASSDILYNEQFF.

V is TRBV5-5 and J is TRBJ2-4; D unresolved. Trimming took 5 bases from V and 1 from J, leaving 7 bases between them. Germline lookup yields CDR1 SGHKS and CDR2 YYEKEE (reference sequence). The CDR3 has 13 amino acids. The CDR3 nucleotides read TGTGCCAGCAGGCATGAGGCCAAAAACATTCAGTACTTC. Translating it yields CASRHEAKNIQYF. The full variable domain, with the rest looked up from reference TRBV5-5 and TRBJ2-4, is DAGVTQSPTHLIKTRGQQVTLRCSPISGHKSVSWYQQVLGQGPQFIFQYYEKEERGRGNFPDRFSARQFPNYSSELNVNALLLGDSALYLCASRHEAKNIQYFGAGTRLSVL.

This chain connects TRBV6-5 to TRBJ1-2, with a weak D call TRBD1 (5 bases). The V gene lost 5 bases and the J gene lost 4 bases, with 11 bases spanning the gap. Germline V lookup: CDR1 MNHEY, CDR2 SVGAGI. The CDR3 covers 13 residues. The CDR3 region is CASSLTGTYGYTF. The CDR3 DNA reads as TGTGCCAGCAGTCTCACGGGGACCTATGGCTACACCTTC.

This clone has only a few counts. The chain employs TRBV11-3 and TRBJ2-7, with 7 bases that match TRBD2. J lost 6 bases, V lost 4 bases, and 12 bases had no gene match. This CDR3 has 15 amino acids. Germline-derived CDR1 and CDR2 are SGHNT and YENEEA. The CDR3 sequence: CASSSEGTTAGEQYF. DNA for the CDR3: TGTGCCAGCAGCTCGGAGGGGACTACTGCGGGCGAGCAGTACTTC.

The CDR3 DNA follows: TGTGCCAGCAGCTTGCTCGGGGGGCGCGGTGGGAACACTGAAGCTTTCTTT. Its protein is CASSLLGGRGGNTEAFF. The chain combines TRBV7-9 with TRBJ1-1, with D tentatively TRBD1 (6 bases). This CDR3 contains 17 residues. V was cut by 3 bases and J by 1 base, with 18 bases left in between. Germline assignment: CDR1 SEHNR and CDR2 FQNEAQ (reference sequence).

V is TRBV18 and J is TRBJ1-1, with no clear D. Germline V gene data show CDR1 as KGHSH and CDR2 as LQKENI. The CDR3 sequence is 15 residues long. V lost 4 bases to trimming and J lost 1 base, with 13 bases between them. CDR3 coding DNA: TGTGCCAGCTCACTTCAGAGGCCGTCGAACACTGAAGCTTTCTTT. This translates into CASSLQRPSNTEAFF.

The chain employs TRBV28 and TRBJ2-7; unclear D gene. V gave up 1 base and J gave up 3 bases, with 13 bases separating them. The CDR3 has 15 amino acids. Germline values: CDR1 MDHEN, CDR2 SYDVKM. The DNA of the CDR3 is TGTGCCAGCAGTTTATCAGTGACAAATAACTACGAGCAGTACTTC. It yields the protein CASSLSVTNNYEQYF.

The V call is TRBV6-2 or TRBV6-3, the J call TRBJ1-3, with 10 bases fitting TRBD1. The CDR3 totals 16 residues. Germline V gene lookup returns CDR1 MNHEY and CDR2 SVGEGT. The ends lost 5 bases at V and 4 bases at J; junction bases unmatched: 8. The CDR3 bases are TGTGCCAGCAGTCCGGACAGGGGGATGGTCGGAAACACCATATATTTT. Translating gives CASSPDRGMVGNTIYF.

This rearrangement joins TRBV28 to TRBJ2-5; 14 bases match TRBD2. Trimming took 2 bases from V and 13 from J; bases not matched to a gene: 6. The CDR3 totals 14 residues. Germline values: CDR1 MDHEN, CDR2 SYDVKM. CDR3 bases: TGTGCCAGCAGTTTAGCCGGGACTAGCGGGGGTTCGTACTTC. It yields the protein CASSLAGTSGGSYF. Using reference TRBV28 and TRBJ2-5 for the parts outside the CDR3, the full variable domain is DVKVTQSSRYLVKRTGEKVFLECVQDMDHENMFWYRQDPGLGLRLIYFSYDVKMKEKGDIPEGYSVSREKKERFSLILESASTNQTSMYLCASSLAGTSGGSYFGPGTRLLVL.

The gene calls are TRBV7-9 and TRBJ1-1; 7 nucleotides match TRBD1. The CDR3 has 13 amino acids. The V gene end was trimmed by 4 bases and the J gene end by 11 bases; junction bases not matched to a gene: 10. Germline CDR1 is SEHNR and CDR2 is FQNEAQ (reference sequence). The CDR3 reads CASSSPPDRAAFF. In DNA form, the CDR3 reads TGTGCCAGCAGCTCTCCCCCCGACAGGGCCGCTTTCTTT.

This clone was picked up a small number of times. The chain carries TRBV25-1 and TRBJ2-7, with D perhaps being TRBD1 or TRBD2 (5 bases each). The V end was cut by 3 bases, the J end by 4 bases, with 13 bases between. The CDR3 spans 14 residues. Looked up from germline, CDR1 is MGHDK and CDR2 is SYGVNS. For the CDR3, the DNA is TGTGCCAGCAGTGATAGCGACAGACCTTACGAGCAGTACTTC. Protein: CASSDSDRPYEQYF.

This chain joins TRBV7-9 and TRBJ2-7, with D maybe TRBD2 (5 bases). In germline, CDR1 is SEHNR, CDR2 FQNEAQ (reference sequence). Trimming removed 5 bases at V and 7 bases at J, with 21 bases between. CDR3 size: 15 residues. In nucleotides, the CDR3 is TGTGCCAGCAGCCCTCCGGGCGGGTCATTCCTGGAGCAGTACTTC. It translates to CASSPPGGSFLEQYF.